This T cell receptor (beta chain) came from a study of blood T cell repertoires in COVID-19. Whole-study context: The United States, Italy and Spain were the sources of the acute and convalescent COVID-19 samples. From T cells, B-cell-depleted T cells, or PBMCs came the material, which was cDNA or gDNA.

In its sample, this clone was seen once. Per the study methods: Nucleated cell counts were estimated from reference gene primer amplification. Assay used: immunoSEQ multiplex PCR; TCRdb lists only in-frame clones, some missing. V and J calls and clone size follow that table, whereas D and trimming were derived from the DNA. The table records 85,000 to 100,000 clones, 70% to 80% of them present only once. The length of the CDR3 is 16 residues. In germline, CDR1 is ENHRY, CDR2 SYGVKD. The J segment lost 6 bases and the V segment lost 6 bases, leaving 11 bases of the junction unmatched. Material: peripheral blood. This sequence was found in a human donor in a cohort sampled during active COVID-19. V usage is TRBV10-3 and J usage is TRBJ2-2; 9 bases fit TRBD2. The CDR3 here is CAISPSPAGGSGELFF. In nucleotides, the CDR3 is TGTGCCATCAGCCCTTCTCCAGCGGGAGGATCCGGGGAGCTGTTTTTT.